The rows below give T cell receptor beta chains drawn from one sample of a study of T-cell memory formation after mild COVID-19. Each CDR3 protein gets one entry after TCRdb re-called the 5' RACE reads with MiXCR. This sample yields 250,000 to 400,000 distinct CDR3 sequences, of which about 13% are seen a single time; roughly a fifth belongs to the top ten. The source material was PBMCs or a T cell subset sorted from them (not recorded which). The receptors were gathered from a man younger than 35 who had mild COVID-19 (a few samples of this study predate the infection). Cell type and time point are not known. CDR3s include the opening cysteine and the closing phenylalanine or tryptophan. D genes are given only for firm matches. Rows give clone size only sometimes, using once, few, many, or a class for an expanded clone.

DNA: TGTGCCAGCGAAGGCGGGACAGGGCTTCTAGCCAAAAACATTCAGTACTTC
CDR3: CASEGGTGLLAKNIQYF
V: TRBV25-1
length: 17
size: few
J: TRBJ2-4
D: TRBD1

DNA: TGTGCCAGCACCCTAGGGGACGGGGTGAACTATGGCTACACCTTC
CDR3: CASTLGDGVNYGYTF
V: TRBV6-5
length: 15
size: few
J: TRBJ1-2
D: .

DNA: TGCGCCAGCAGCCAAGATAGCCACCCGAGCACAGATACGCAGTATTTT
CDR3: CASSQDSHPSTDTQYF
V: TRBV4-1
length: 16
size: many
J: TRBJ2-3
D: .

DNA: TGTGCCAGCAGCGCTAGGGAGGGCAATCAGCCCCAGCATTTT
CDR3: CASSAREGNQPQHF
V: TRBV7-8
length: 14
size: few
J: TRBJ1-5
D: .

DNA: TGCAGCGCCGTCAGACAGGGTCTTGGCACTGAAGCTTTCTTT
CDR3: CSAVRQGLGTEAFF
V: TRBV29-1
length: 14
size: few
J: TRBJ1-1
D: TRBD1

DNA: TGTGCCAGCACCCCCACCCGGGGTACCTACTATGGCTACACCTTC
CDR3: CASTPTRGTYYGYTF
V: TRBV7-2
length: 15
size: few
J: TRBJ1-2
D: .

DNA: TGTGCCAGCAGCGTACAAAACTATGGCTACACCTTC
CDR3: CASSVQNYGYTF
V: TRBV7-2
length: 12
size: few
J: TRBJ1-2
D: .

DNA: TGTGCCAGCAGTATAGCGAACACCGGGGAGCTGTTTTTT
CDR3: CASSIANTGELFF
V: TRBV12-3/TRBV12-4
length: 13
size: few
J: TRBJ2-2
D: .

DNA: TGCGCCAGCAGCCAAGCCCCCGGGGGAGAGCAGTTCTTC
CDR3: CASSQAPGGEQFF
V: TRBV4-1
length: 13
size: many
J: TRBJ2-1
D: .

DNA: TGTGCCAGCTCACCACCTAGTAAGAACATTCAGTACTTC
CDR3: CASSPPSKNIQYF
V: TRBV18
length: 13
size: few
J: TRBJ2-4
D: .

DNA: TGCAGTGCTAAAGACAGGGGGCGAGAAGGCTACACCTTC
CDR3: CSAKDRGREGYTF
V: TRBV20-1
length: 13
size: .
J: TRBJ1-2
D: TRBD1

DNA: TGTGCCACCAGTGATCGGGGACGGAATAACTATGGCTACACCTTC
CDR3: CATSDRGRNNYGYTF
V: TRBV24-1
length: 15
size: few
J: TRBJ1-2
D: .

DNA: TGCGCCAGAAGTGGGGGACAGGCGCCAGATACGCAGTATTTT
CDR3: CARSGGQAPDTQYF
V: TRBV5-1
length: 14
size: .
J: TRBJ2-3
D: TRBD1

DNA: TGCGCCAGCAGAAAAGGGACAGATAGCAATCAGCCCCAGCATTTT
CDR3: CASRKGTDSNQPQHF
V: TRBV5-1
length: 15
size: .
J: TRBJ1-5
D: TRBD1

DNA: TGTGCCATCAGTGATCAAAACATTCAGTACTTC
CDR3: CAISDQNIQYF
V: TRBV10-3
length: 11
size: .
J: TRBJ2-4
D: .

DNA: TGTGCCAGCAGCAAAGGAGGCAGGGAAGGCTACACCTTC
CDR3: CASSKGGREGYTF
V: TRBV21-1
length: 13
size: few
J: TRBJ1-2
D: .

DNA: TGTGCCAGCAGCTTAGTGGTTAATCAGCCCCAGCATTTT
CDR3: CASSLVVNQPQHF
V: TRBV7-2
length: 13
size: few
J: TRBJ1-5
D: .

DNA: TGTGCCAGCTCACCACCGGTCGCCGGGGAGCTGTTTTTT
CDR3: CASSPPVAGELFF
V: TRBV18
length: 13
size: .
J: TRBJ2-2
D: .

DNA: TGTGCCAGCAGCCCTTCACCTAATTCACCCCTCCACTTT
CDR3: CASSPSPNSPLHF
V: TRBV28
length: 13
size: many
J: TRBJ1-6
D: .

DNA: TGTGCCAGCAGCTTAGGGGTGGGGAGTGCCAAAAACATTCAGTACTTC
CDR3: CASSLGVGSAKNIQYF
V: TRBV7-8
length: 16
size: .
J: TRBJ2-4
D: .

DNA: TGTGCCAGCAGCTTAGTACCGGATGAAGCTTTCTTT
CDR3: CASSLVPDEAFF
V: TRBV11-2
length: 12
size: few
J: TRBJ1-1
D: .